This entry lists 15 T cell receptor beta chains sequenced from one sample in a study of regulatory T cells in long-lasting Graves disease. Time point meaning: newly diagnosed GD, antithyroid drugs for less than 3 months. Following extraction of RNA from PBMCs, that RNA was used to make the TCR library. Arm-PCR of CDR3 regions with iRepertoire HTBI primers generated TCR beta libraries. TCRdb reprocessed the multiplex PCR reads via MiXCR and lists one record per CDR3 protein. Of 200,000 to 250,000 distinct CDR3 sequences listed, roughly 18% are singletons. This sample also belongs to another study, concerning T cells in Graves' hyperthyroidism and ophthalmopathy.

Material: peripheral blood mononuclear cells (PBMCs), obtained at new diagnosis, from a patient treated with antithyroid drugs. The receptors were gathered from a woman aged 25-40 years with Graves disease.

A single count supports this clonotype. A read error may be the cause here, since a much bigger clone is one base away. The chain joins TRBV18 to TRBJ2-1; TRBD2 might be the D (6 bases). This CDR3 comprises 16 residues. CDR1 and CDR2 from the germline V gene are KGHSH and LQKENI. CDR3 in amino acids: CASSPYGGSIYNEQLF. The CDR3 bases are TGTGCCAGCTCCCCCTATGGGGGGAGCATCTACAATGAGCAGCTCTTC.

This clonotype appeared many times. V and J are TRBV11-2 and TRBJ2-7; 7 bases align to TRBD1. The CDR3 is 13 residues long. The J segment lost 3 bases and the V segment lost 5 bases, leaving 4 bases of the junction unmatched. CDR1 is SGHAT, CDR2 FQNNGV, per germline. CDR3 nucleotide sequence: TGTGCCAGCAGCCGAGGACAGGTCTACGAGCAGTACTTC. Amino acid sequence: CASSRGQVYEQYF. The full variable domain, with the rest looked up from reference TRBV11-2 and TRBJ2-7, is EAGVAQSPRYKIIEKRQSVAFWCNPISGHATLYWYQQILGQGPKLLIQFQNNGVVDDSQLPKDRFSAERLKGVDSTLKIQPAKLEDSAVYLCASSRGQVYEQYFGPGTRLTVT.

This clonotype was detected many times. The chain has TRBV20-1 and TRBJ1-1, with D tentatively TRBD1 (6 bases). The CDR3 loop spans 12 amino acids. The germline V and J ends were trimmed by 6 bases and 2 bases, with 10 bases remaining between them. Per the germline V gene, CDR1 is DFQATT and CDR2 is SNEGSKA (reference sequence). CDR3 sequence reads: CSAWTDNTEAFF. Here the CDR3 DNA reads TGCAGTGCCTGGACAGACAACACTGAAGCTTTCTTT.

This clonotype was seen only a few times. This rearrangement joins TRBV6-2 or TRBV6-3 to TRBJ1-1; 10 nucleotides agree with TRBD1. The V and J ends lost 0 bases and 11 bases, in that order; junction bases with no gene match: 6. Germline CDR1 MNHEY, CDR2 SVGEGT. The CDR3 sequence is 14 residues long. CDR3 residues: CASSYSGQGLEAFF. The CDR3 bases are TGTGCCAGCAGTTACTCGGGACAGGGGTTAGAGGCTTTCTTT.

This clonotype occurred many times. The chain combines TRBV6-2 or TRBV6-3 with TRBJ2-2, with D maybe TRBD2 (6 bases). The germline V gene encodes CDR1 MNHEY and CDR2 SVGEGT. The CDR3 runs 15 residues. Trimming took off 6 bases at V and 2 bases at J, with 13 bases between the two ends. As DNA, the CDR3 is TGTGCCAGCAGCCCACTAGCAGCCAACACCGGGGAGCTGTTTTTT. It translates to CASSPLAANTGELFF.

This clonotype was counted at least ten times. CDR3 residues: CASSQGGSGANVLTF. The CDR3 nucleotides are TGCGCCAGCAGCCAAGGGGGATCTGGGGCCAACGTCCTGACTTTC. The chain links TRBV4-1 to TRBJ2-6; D is unresolved. CDR3 length equals 15 residues. Germline V lookup: CDR1 MGHRA, CDR2 YSYEKL. Trimming pared 1 base from V and 1 base from J, leaving 5 bases between.

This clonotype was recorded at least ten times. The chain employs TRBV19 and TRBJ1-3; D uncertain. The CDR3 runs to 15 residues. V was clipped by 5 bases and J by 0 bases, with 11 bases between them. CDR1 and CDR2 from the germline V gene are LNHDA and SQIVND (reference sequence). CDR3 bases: TGTGCCAGTAGTCGGGGAGATGCCTCTGGAAACACCATATATTTT. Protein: CASSRGDASGNTIYF.

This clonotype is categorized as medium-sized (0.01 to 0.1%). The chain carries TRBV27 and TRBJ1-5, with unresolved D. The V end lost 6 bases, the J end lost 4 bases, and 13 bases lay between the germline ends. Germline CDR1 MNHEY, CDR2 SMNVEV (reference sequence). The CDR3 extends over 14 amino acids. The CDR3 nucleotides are TGTGCCAGCAGCCCTGGACCCTTGAATCAGCCCCAGCATTTT. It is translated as CASSPGPLNQPQHF.

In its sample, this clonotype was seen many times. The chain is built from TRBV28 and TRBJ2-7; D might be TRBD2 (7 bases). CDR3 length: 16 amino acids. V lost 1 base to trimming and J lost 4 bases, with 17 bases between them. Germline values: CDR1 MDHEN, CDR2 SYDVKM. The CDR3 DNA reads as TGTGCCAGCAGTTTATTGGGGTCAGGGGAGGGTTACGAGCAGTACTTC. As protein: CASSLLGSGEGYEQYF.

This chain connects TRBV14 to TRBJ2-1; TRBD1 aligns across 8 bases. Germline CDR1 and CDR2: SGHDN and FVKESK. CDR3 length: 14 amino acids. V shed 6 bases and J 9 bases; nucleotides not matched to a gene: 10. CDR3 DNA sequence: TGTGCCAGCAGACCTTGGACAGGGTCGGGTGAGCAGTTCTTC. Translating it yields CASRPWTGSGEQFF.

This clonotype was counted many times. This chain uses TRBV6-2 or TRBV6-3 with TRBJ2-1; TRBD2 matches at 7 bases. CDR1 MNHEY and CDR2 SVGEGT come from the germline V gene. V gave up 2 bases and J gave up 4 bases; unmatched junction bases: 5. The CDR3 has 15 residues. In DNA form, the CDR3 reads TGTGCCAGCAGTTACCGATCTAGCGGATACAATGAGCAGTTCTTC. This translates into CASSYRSSGYNEQFF.

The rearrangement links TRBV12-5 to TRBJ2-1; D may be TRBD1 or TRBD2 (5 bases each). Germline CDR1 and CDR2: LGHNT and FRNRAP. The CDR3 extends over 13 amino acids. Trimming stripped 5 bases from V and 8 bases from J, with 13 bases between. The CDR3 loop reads CASGPDEGYEQFF. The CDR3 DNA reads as TGTGCTAGTGGTCCTGATGAGGGGTATGAGCAGTTCTTC.

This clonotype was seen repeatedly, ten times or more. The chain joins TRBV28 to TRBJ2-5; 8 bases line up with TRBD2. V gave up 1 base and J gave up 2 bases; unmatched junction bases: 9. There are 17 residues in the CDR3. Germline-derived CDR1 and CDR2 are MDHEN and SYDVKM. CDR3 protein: CASSLSHPSGGQETQYF. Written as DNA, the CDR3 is TGTGCCAGCAGTTTATCCCACCCCAGCGGGGGACAAGAGACCCAGTACTTC.

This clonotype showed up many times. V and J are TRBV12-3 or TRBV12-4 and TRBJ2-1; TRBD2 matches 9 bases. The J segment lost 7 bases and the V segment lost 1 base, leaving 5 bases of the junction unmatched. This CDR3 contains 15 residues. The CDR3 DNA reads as TGTGCCAGCAGTTTAGGTAGCGGGAGCCTTAATGAGCAGTTCTTC. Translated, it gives CASSLGSGSLNEQFF.

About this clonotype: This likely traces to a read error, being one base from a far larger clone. Here the CDR3 DNA reads TGTGCCAGCACTGATCCTGGCGGGACTAGCGAGGGTGAGCAGTTCTTC. Protein product: CASTDPGGTSEGEQFF. The chain has TRBV2 and TRBJ2-5, with TRBD2 matching 10 bases. TRBJ2-1 explains the end of the DNA better; the J call may be wrong. The CDR3 spans 16 residues. Germline V gives CDR1 SNHLY, CDR2 FYNNEI.